Below, 23 T cell receptor beta chains from the same sample are listed, as sequenced in a study of control samples from healthy donors and cancer patients. Profiling relied on immunoSEQ multiplex PCR, and the TCRdb table lists in-frame clones only, not all of them. The table shows roughly 170,000 clones, with approximately 95% occurring only once. Sequenced: blood. These receptor sequences come from a man aged 18 to 30 in good health.

The chain uses TRBV5-6 and TRBJ1-2; a weak D match, TRBD1 (6 bases). Trimming took 6 bases from V and 2 from J, leaving 14 bases between them. The germline V gene encodes CDR1 SGHDT and CDR2 YYEEEE. The CDR3 runs to 14 residues. This chain's CDR3 is CASTRRTANYGYTF. As DNA, the CDR3 is TGTGCCAGCACCAGACGGACAGCCAACTATGGCTACACCTTC.

The chain has TRBV5-1 and TRBJ1-2, with D unresolved. The V gene's germline CDR1 is SGHRS and CDR2 YFSETQ. V dropped 0 bases and J dropped 6 bases, with 9 bases sitting between them. The length of the CDR3 is 13 residues. CDR3 sequence: CASSLDTYDGYTF. In nucleotides, the CDR3 is TGCGCCAGCAGCTTGGACACCTATGATGGCTACACCTTC. The entire variable domain, with the rest obtained from reference TRBV5-1 and TRBJ1-2, is as follows: KAGVTQTPRYLIKTRGQQVTLSCSPISGHRSVSWYQQTPGQGLQFLFEYFSETQRNKGNFPGRFSGRQFSNSRSEMNVSTLELGDSALYLCASSLDTYDGYTFGSGTRLTVV.

This clone has just one count. The chain uses TRBV19 and TRBJ1-1; D is ambiguous. Trimming pared 7 bases from V and 0 bases from J, leaving 18 bases between. CDR3 length equals 16 residues. The germline V gene encodes CDR1 LNHDA and CDR2 SQIVND (reference sequence). CDR3 coding DNA: TGTGCCAGTACCCAAATCCCCCAGACAATGAACACTGAAGCTTTCTTT. It translates to CASTQIPQTMNTEAFF.

The chain recombines TRBV10-3 with TRBJ2-5, with D possibly matching TRBD1 (6 bases). Between the trimmed V and J ends, which lost 6 bases and 4 bases, there was a span of 15 bases. The CDR3 spans 14 residues. Germline V gene data show CDR1 as ENHRY and CDR2 as SYGVKD. CDR3 in amino acids: CAIRAAGDSETQYF. DNA for the CDR3: TGTGCCATCAGGGCGGCAGGGGATTCAGAGACCCAGTACTTC.

The chain combines TRBV30 with TRBJ1-4, with D perhaps TRBD1 (5 bases). Germline CDR1 reads GTSNPN; CDR2 reads SVGIG (reference sequence). There are 14 residues in the CDR3. V was clipped by 0 bases and J by 7 bases, with 12 bases between them. The DNA for the CDR3 is TGTGCCTGGAGTGTGGGGGGAGCGGGTGAAAAACTGTTTTTT. Translated: CAWSVGGAGEKLFF.

This chain connects TRBV5-6 to TRBJ2-1; no reliable D call. The CDR3 covers 13 residues. Germline CDR1 is SGHDT and CDR2 is YYEEEE. V was pared by 0 bases and J by 2 bases, with 3 bases between. The CDR3 sequence: CASSLAPYNEQFF. The CDR3 coding sequence is TGTGCCAGCAGCTTGGCCCCCTACAATGAGCAGTTCTTC. Looking up the rest from reference TRBV5-6 and TRBJ2-1 gives the full variable domain: DAGVTQSPTHLIKTRGQQVTLRCSPKSGHDTVSWYQQALGQGPQFIFQYYEEEERQRGNFPDRFSGHQFPNYSSELNVNALLLGDSALYLCASSLAPYNEQFFGPGTRLTVL.

The chain combines TRBV5-1 with TRBJ1-3, with TRBD1 matching over 9 bases. The V and J ends lost 4 bases and 4 bases, in that order; junction bases with no gene match: 6. The CDR3 totals 15 residues. Looked up from germline, CDR1 is SGHRS and CDR2 is YFSETQ. CDR3 in DNA: TGCGCCAGCAGCCCACAGGGGGCGAGAGGAAACACCATATATTTT. Amino acids: CASSPQGARGNTIYF.

A remark on this clone: No DNA is shown, since the ends of the CDR3 on it are uncertain; the CDR3 is the one TCRdb lists. The V call is TRBV2, the J call TRBJ1-1; the table's D call TRBD1 went unverified against the DNA. Termini included, the CDR3 measures 13 amino acids. CDR1 and CDR2 from the germline V gene are SNHLY and FYNNEI. The chain's CDR3 is CASILDRGTEAFF.

The genes are TRBV19 and TRBJ1-5; possibly TRBD1 for D (5 bases). This CDR3 is built from 15 residues. V lost 5 bases and J lost 7, with 18 bases in between. Germline CDR1 reads LNHDA; CDR2 reads SQIVND (reference sequence). CDR3 DNA: TGTGCCAGTAGTTCCCGGGTCCCCAGGGAACAGCCCCAGCATTTT. Translation gives CASSSRVPREQPQHF.

V is TRBV9 and J is TRBJ2-5; 7 bases match TRBD2. Germline assignment: CDR1 SGDLS and CDR2 YYNGEE. The ends lost 2 bases at V and 5 bases at J; junction bases unmatched: 6. The CDR3 contains 14 residues. This CDR3 reads CASSVSGTKETQYF. Here the CDR3 DNA reads TGTGCCAGCAGCGTTTCCGGGACTAAGGAGACCCAGTACTTC.

The chain has TRBV27 and TRBJ1-2; D is uncertain. The CDR3 runs 13 residues. CDR1 is MNHEY and CDR2 is SMNVEV in the germline V gene (reference sequence). Trimming removed 8 bases from V and 5 bases from J, with 15 bases in between. The CDR3 is CASGRLFGYGYTF. The CDR3 DNA reads as TGTGCCAGCGGGAGATTGTTCGGATATGGCTACACCTTC.

The chain carries TRBV19 and TRBJ1-2, with TRBD1 identical over 9 bases. After removal of 5 bases from V and 0 bases from J, the junction contained 7 bases not matched to a gene. This CDR3 has 16 residues. In germline, CDR1 is LNHDA, CDR2 SQIVND (reference sequence). The CDR3 protein is CASSLGTGRANYGYTF. The CDR3, as DNA: TGTGCCAGTAGTCTCGGGACAGGGCGAGCTAACTATGGCTACACCTTC.

The V gene is TRBV2, the J gene TRBJ2-5, with 15 positions matching TRBD2. This CDR3 is 18 amino acids long. Germline CDR1 and CDR2: SNHLY and FYNNEI. With 6 bases clipped from V and 0 bases from J, the junction kept 8 bases outside the gene matches. CDR3 sequence (DNA): TGTGCCAGCAGAACCGGGACTAGCGGGGGGACGTACCAAGAGACCCAGTACTTC. As protein: CASRTGTSGGTYQETQYF.

The chain links TRBV6-6 to TRBJ1-1, with D perhaps TRBD1 (5 bases). V shed 7 bases and J shed 3 bases, with 15 bases lying between them. The CDR3 length is 14 residues. Germline V gives CDR1 MNHNY, CDR2 SVGAGI (reference sequence). CDR3 sequence reads: CASTPIRVDTEAFF. CDR3 nucleotide sequence: TGTGCCAGCACCCCGATCAGGGTTGACACTGAAGCTTTCTTT.

The genes are TRBV18 and TRBJ2-2; D assignment may be TRBD1 or TRBD2 (5 bases each). CDR3 size: 14 residues. Trimming took off 2 bases at V and 6 bases at J, with 10 bases between the two ends. Germline CDR1 is KGHSH and CDR2 is LQKENI. The CDR3 region has the DNA TGTGCCAGCTCACCAGGGACCGAATCCGGGGAGCTGTTTTTT. It specifies CASSPGTESGELFF.

The chain carries TRBV9 and TRBJ1-2; 10 nucleotides agree with TRBD1. The CDR3 sequence is 16 residues long. The V segment lost 3 bases and the J segment 4 bases; nucleotides outside the gene matches: 9. CDR1 is SGDLS, CDR2 YYNGEE, per germline. The CDR3 region is CASSGPGQGSAYGYTF. DNA of the CDR3: TGTGCCAGCAGCGGGCCGGGACAGGGGTCCGCCTATGGCTACACCTTC.

The chain links TRBV25-1 to TRBJ1-4; D remains unclear. Germline V lookup: CDR1 MGHDK, CDR2 SYGVNS. Trimming took 7 bases from V and 2 from J, leaving 11 bases between them. The CDR3 extends over 14 amino acids. The CDR3 DNA sequence: TGTGCCAGCATGTCTAGTATGACTAATGAAAAACTGTTTTTT. This sequence encodes CASMSSMTNEKLFF.

CDR3 bases: TGTGCCAGCAGCTTAGGCGGTCGGGGCAACACTGAAGCTTTCTTT. Amino acid sequence: CASSLGGRGNTEAFF. The chain is built from TRBV7-3 and TRBJ1-1, with D perhaps matching TRBD1 (5 bases). Per germline, CDR1 SGHTA and CDR2 FQGTGA. V shed 2 bases and J shed 2 bases, with 12 bases lying between them. The CDR3 is 15 residues long.

The chain uses TRBV5-6 and TRBJ1-5; 8 bases agree with TRBD1. This CDR3 is built from 18 residues. V shed 0 bases and J 6 bases; nucleotides not matched to a gene: 14. The germline V gene has CDR1 SGHDT and CDR2 YYEEEE. The CDR3 DNA follows: TGTGCCAGCAGCTTGGGGGGGCCGGGACAGGTATTCTTTCAGCCCCAGCATTTT. It codes for CASSLGGPGQVFFQPQHF.

This rearrangement joins TRBV5-1 to TRBJ1-5, with D perhaps matching TRBD1 (5 bases). Trimming cost V 4 bases and J 7 bases, with 15 bases left between them. This CDR3 contains 14 residues. Germline CDR1 and CDR2: SGHRS and YFSETQ. The CDR3, as DNA: TGCGCCAGCAGCCCCCTGGGGCTCGAACAGCCCCAGCATTTT. It is translated as CASSPLGLEQPQHF.

The chain joins TRBV6-5 to TRBJ2-7; 8 nucleotides match TRBD1. Germline CDR1 reads MNHEY; CDR2 reads SVGAGI. After removal of 7 bases from V and 6 bases from J, the junction contained 8 bases not matched to a gene. The CDR3 spans 13 residues. CDR3 in DNA: TGTGCCAGCAATTTGGACAGGGAAGGCGAGCAGTACTTC. Residues: CASNLDREGEQYF.

This clone was detected a few times. The chain recombines TRBV6-1 with TRBJ1-4; D is undetermined. CDR1 and CDR2 from the germline V gene are MNHNS and SASEGT. The CDR3 contains 14 residues. V was shortened by 0 bases and J by 3 bases, with 5 bases between the two germline ends. The CDR3 here is CASSEAVANEKLFF. The CDR3 bases are TGTGCCAGCAGTGAAGCTGTGGCTAATGAAAAACTGTTTTTT.

The chain employs TRBV10-2 and TRBJ1-1; no reliable D call. CDR1 and CDR2 (germline): WSHSY, SAAADI. Trimming cost V 2 bases and J 0 bases, with 7 bases left between them. The CDR3 consists of 14 residues. The CDR3 DNA sequence: TGCGCCAGCAGTGAGGCCTCCCTGAACACTGAAGCTTTCTTT. Its translation: CASSEASLNTEAFF.